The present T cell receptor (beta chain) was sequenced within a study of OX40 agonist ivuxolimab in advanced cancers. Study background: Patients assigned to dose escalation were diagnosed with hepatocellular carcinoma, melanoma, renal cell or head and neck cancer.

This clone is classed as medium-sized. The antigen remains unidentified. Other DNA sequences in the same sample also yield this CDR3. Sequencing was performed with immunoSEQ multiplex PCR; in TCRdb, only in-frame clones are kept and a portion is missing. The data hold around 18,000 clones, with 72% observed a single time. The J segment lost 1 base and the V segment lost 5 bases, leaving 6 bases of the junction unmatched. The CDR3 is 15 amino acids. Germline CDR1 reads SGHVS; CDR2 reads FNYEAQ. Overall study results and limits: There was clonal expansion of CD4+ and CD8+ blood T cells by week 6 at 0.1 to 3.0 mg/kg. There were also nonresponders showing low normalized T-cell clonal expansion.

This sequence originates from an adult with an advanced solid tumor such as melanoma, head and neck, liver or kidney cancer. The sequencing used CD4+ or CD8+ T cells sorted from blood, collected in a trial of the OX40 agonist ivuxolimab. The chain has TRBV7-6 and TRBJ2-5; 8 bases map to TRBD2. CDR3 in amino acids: CASSISGGLQETQYF. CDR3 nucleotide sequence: TGTGCCAGCAGCATCAGCGGGGGTCTCCAAGAGACCCAGTACTTC.